This T cell receptor beta chain was obtained from a study of blood T cell repertoires in COVID-19 (dated by TCRdb to 2019 to 2021). General notes on the study: Samples from collaborators originated in the United States, Italy and Spain and spanned both the acute and convalescent phases of COVID-19. A freely available public database, intended as a resource for researchers studying the immune response to SARS-CoV-2, is where the repertoires were released. Samples came from the ongoing ImmuneRACE study (first 160 participants) plus 1,254 subjects from 6 global collaborators. The prospective study material was composed of cDNA or gDNA derived from T cells, B-cell-depleted T cells, or PBMCs. Where available, HLA class I and class II types were taken from metadata supplied by the sample provider and were not determined by assay-based typing. Nearly every sample came with metadata listing a de-identified subject ID, COVID-19 status, age in years and sex. Deeply sampled blood TCRbeta repertoires from subjects exposed to, actively infected with, or recovered from COVID-19 were included in the dataset.

The CDR3 spans 13 residues, from the cysteine through the phenylalanine. Only the CDR3 portion is preserved as DNA: 39 bases, with reading frame beginning at the first base. CDR1 and CDR2 are read off the germline V gene as MDHEN and SYDVKM. Between the V and J ends, shortened by 7 bases and 5 bases respectively, the junction contains 11 bases. TCRbeta CDR3 regions were amplified from genomic DNA using the immunoSEQ Assay, a bias-controlled multiplex PCR. As for how the authors treated the data: The number of nucleated cells in each sample was estimated from the amplification of reference gene primers within the assay. To quantify the absolute abundance of each unique TCRbeta CDR3 rearrangement, sequence reads were collapsed and filtered. For each sample, productive Simpson clonality was calculated by taking the square root of Simpson's diversity index across productive rearrangements. TCRdb took this table from immuneACCESS and kept in-frame rearrangements with V and J called. Such tables lack part of the clones; where checked against another copy, unresolved V genes explain under half of the gap, and the rest is unexplained. V, J and clone size are those of that table, while D and trimming were read from the DNA. This sample comprises 150,000 to 200,000 clones, about 90% of them detected only once. Over 7% of the sample rests with the top ten.

Participants in the prospective study were aged 18 to 89 years, lived in some 24 United States geographic areas, and enrolled through a virtual design. To assign participants to cohorts, the prospective study relied on clinical history that participants themselves reported in a screening survey and a study questionnaire. For ImmuneRACE Cohort 3, a participant was defined as recovered based on two consecutive negative NP/OP PCR tests, clearance by a healthcare professional, or resolution of symptoms. In the prospective study, whole blood, serum and a nasopharyngeal or oropharyngeal swab were collected from each participant by mobile phlebotomists. Participants in the prospective study had the option to provide additional blood draws and questionnaires over an approximately 2-month period. Blood samples from the prospective study were shipped frozen or at room temperature prior to DNA extraction.

To note about this clone: The target of this receptor is not known. There are no base qualities to consult, and no much larger clone falls within one base.

Beyond this particular receptor, the publication reports: How much clinical and demographic metadata was included differed by source and by participant, and the metadata was provided uncurated.

The sequencing input was PBMCs or T cells enriched from blood (not recorded which). The rearrangement combines TRBV28 with TRBJ2-2; no D gene is confidently identified. The receptor was derived from a woman in her fifties or sixties who had recovered from COVID-19. The CDR3 sequence is CASKDSATGELFF. The nucleotides read TGTGCCAGCAAAGACTCTGCGACCGGGGAGCTGTTTTTT.